This T cell receptor (beta chain) was sequenced in a study of blood T cell repertoires in COVID-19. Participants came from under 30 US areas, aged roughly 18 to 95 years. The assay was immunoSEQ multiplex PCR, and TCRdb's table has in-frame clones only and misses some. The sample lists some 390,000 clones; roughly 86% were seen once. V gave up 6 bases and J gave up 4 bases, with 17 bases separating them. The CDR3 is 15 amino acids. The germline V gene encodes CDR1 SGHVS and CDR2 FNYEAQ. Material: PBMCs or T cells enriched from blood (not recorded which). The clonotype was recovered from a woman in her thirties who had recovered from COVID-19. The chain uses TRBV7-6 and TRBJ2-3; the D gene is possibly TRBD2 (5 bases). The CDR3 region is CASSPDRGLADTQYF. The CDR3 nucleotides are TGTGCCAGCAGTCCGGACCGAGGGTTGGCAGATACGCAGTATTTT.